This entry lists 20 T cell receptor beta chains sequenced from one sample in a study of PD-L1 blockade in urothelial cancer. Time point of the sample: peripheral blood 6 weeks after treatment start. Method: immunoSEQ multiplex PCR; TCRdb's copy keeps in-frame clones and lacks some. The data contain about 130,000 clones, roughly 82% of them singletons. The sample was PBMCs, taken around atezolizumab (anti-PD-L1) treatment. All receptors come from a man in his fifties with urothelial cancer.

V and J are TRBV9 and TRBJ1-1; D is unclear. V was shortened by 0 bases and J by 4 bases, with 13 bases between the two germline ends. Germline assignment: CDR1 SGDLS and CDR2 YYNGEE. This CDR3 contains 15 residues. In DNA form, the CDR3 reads TGTGCCAGCAGCGTAGAGCCGGTCGGGAGCACTGAAGCTTTCTTT. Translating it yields CASSVEPVGSTEAFF.

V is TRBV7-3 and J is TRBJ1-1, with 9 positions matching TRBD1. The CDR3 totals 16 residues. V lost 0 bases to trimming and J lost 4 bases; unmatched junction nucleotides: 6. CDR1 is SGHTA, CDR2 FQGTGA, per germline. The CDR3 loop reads CASSLTPTTGGTEAFF. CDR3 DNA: TGTGCCAGCAGCTTAACCCCAACGACAGGGGGCACTGAAGCTTTCTTT. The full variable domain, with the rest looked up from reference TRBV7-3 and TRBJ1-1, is GAGVSQTPSNKVTEKGKYVELRCDPISGHTALYWYRQSLGQGPEFLIYFQGTGAADDSGLPNDRFFAVRPEGSVSTLKIQRTERGDSAVYLCASSLTPTTGGTEAFFGQGTRLTVV.

In nucleotides, the CDR3 is TGTGCCAGTAGTATAGAGGGGGCGCGAACCTACGAGCAGTACTTC. It yields the protein CASSIEGARTYEQYF. The V gene is TRBV19, the J gene TRBJ2-7; D is possibly TRBD1 (6 bases). The germline gives CDR1 LNHDA, CDR2 SQIVND (reference sequence). This CDR3 has 15 amino acids. V was shortened by 0 bases and J by 2 bases, with 11 bases between the two germline ends. Variable domain in full (rest from reference TRBV19 and TRBJ2-7): DGGITQSPKYLFRKEGQNVTLSCEQNLNHDAMYWYRQDPGQGLRLIYYSQIVNDFQKGDIAEGYSVSREKKESFPLTVTSAQKNPTAFYLCASSIEGARTYEQYFGPGTRLTVT.

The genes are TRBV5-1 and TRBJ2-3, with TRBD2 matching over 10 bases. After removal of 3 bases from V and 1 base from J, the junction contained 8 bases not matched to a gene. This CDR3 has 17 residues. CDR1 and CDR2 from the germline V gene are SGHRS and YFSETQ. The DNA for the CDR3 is TGCGCCAGCAGCTCTGGGACTAGCGAGCTGCGCACAGATACGCAGTATTTT. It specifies CASSSGTSELRTDTQYF.

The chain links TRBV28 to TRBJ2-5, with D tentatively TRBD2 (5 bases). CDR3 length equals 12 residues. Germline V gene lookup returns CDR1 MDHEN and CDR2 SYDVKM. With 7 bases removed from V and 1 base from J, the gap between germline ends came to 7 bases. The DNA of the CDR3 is TGTGCCAGCAATCGGGGCCAAGAGACCCAGTACTTC. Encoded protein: CASNRGQETQYF.

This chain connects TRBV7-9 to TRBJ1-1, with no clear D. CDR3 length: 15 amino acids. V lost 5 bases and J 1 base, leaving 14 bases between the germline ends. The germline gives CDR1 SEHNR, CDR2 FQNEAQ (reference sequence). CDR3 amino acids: CASSPSRVGNTEAFF. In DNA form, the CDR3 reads TGTGCCAGCAGCCCCTCCCGGGTTGGGAACACTGAAGCTTTCTTT. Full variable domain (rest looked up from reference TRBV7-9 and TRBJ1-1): DTGVSQNPRHKITKRGQNVTFRCDPISEHNRLYWYRQTLGQGPEFLTYFQNEAQLEKSRLLSDRFSAERPKGSFSTLEIQRTEQGDSAMYLCASSPSRVGNTEAFFGQGTRLTVV.

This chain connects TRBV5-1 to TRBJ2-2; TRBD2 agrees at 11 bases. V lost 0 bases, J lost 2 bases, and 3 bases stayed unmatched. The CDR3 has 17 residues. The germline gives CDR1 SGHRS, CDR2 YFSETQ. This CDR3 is CASSLGSGRANTGELFF. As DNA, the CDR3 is TGCGCCAGCAGCTTGGGTAGCGGGAGGGCCAACACCGGGGAGCTGTTTTTT.

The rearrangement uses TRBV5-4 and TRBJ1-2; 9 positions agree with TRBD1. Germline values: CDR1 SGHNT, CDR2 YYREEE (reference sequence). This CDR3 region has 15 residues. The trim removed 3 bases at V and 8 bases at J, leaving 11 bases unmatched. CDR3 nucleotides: TGTGCCAGCAGCTGGGCCGGGGACAGGGTAGGCGGCTACACCTTC. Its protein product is CASSWAGDRVGGYTF.

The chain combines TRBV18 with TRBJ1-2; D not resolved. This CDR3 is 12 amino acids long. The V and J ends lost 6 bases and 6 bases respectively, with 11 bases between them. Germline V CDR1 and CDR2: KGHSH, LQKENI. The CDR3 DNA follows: TGTGCCAGCTCGTCGGGTCAAAATGGCTACACCTTC. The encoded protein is CASSSGQNGYTF.

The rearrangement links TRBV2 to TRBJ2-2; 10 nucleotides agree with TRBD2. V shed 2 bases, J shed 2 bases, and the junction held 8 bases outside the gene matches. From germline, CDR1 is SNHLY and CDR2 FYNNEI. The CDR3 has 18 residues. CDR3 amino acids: CASSEYLAGGTNTGELFF. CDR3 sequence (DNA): TGTGCCAGCAGTGAATATTTAGCGGGAGGCACAAACACCGGGGAGCTGTTTTTT.

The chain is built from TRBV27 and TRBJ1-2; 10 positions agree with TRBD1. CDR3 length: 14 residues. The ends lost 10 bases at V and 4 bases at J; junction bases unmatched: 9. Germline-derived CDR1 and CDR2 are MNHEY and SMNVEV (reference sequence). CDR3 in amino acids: CATKQTGGTYGYTF. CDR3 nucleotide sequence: TGTGCCACCAAACAGACAGGGGGCACCTATGGCTACACCTTC.

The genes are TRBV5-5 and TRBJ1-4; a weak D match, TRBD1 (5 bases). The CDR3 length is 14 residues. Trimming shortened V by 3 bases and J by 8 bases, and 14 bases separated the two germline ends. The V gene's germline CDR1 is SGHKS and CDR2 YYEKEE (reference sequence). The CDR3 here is CASSSGVLREKLFF. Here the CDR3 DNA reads TGTGCCAGCAGCTCGGGGGTACTGCGGGAAAAACTGTTTTTT.

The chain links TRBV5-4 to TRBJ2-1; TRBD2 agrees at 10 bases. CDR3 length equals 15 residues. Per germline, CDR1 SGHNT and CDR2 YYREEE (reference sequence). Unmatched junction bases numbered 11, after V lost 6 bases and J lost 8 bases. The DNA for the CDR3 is TGTGCCAGCACTTCGGCGCTAGCGGGAGAGGATGAGCAGTTCTTC. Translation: CASTSALAGEDEQFF.

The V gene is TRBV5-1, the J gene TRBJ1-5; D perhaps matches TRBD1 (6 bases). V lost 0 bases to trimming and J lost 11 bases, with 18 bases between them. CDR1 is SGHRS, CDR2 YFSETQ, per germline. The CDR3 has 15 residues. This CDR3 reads CASSLDPSGVWSQHF. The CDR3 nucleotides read TGCGCCAGCAGCTTGGATCCATCAGGGGTCTGGTCCCAGCATTTT.

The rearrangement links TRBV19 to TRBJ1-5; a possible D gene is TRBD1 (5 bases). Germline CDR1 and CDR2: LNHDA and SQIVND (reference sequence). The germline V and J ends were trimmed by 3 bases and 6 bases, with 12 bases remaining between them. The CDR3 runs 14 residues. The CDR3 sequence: CASSISGFSQPQHF. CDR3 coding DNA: TGTGCCAGTAGTATTTCAGGGTTCTCTCAGCCCCAGCATTTT. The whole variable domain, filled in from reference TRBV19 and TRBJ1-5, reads DGGITQSPKYLFRKEGQNVTLSCEQNLNHDAMYWYRQDPGQGLRLIYYSQIVNDFQKGDIAEGYSVSREKKESFPLTVTSAQKNPTAFYLCASSISGFSQPQHFGDGTRLSIL.

CDR3 nucleotides: TGTGCCAGCAGTGAAAGGGAGACCCCGCTTGGAAACACCATATATTTT. This codes for CASSERETPLGNTIYF. The V call is TRBV6-1, the J call TRBJ1-3; D is ambiguous. With 2 bases removed from V and 3 bases from J, the gap between germline ends came to 14 bases. This CDR3 has 16 amino acids. Germline CDR1 MNHNS, CDR2 SASEGT.

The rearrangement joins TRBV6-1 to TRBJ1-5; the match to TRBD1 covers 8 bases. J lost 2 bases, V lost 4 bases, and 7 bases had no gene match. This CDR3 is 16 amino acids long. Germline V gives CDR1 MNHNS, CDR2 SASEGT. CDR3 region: CASSGRTGLGNQPQHF. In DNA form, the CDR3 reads TGTGCCAGCAGTGGAAGGACAGGGTTGGGCAATCAGCCCCAGCATTTT.

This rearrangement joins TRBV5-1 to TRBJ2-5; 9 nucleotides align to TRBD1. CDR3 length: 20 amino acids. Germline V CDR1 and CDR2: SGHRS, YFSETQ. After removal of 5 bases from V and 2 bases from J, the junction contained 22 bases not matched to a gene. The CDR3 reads CASRLNAPGQGSLTQETQYF. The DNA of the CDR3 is TGCGCCAGCAGACTCAACGCGCCGGGACAGGGTTCTTTGACTCAAGAGACCCAGTACTTC.

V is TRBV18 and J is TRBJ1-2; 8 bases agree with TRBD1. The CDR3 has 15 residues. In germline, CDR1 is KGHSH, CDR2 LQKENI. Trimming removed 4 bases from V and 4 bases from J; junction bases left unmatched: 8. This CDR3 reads CASSLYRDRIYGYTF. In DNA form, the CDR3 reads TGTGCCAGCTCACTTTACCGGGACAGGATCTATGGCTACACCTTC.

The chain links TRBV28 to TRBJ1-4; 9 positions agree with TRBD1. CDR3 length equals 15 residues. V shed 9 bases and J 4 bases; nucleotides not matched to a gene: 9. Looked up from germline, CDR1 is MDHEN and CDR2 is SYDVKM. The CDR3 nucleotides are TGTGCCAGTCACCCCCGGGACAGGGATAATGAAAAACTGTTTTTT. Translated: CASHPRDRDNEKLFF.